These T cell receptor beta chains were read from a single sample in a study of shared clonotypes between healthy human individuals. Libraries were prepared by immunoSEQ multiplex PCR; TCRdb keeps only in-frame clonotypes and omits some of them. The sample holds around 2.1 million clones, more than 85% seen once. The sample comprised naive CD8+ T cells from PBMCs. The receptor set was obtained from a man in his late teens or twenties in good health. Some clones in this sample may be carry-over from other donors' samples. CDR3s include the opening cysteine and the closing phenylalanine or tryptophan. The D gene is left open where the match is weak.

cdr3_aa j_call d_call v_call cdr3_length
CASSGASGFSYNEQFF TRBJ2-1 TRBD2 TRBV9 16
CASSIDGETKAFF TRBJ1-1 NA TRBV19 13
CASSYADRSNQPQHF TRBJ1-5 TRBD1 TRBV6-6 15
CASTDPLDSYEQYF TRBJ2-7 NA TRBV6-6 14
CASSGRDRGRSEKLFF TRBJ1-4 TRBD1 TRBV4-2 16
CASSPGLASYEQYF TRBJ2-7 NA TRBV4-3 14
CASSFTIVRYPNTEAFF TRBJ1-1 NA TRBV5-6 17
CASNSFSQPQHF TRBJ1-5 NA TRBV19 12
CASSYGTGELFF TRBJ2-2 NA TRBV7-9 12
CASSLYRTTEAFF TRBJ1-1 NA TRBV7-3 13
CASSPAGGPDNEQFF TRBJ2-1 TRBD2 TRBV9 15
CASSVAGTGNGKLYF TRBJ2-5 TRBD1 TRBV9 15
CASSEGRYSTNEKLFF TRBJ1-4 NA TRBV10-1 16
CASSPPLAGVGDTQYF TRBJ2-3 TRBD2 TRBV23-1 16
CASSEGRGSSYEQYF TRBJ2-7 NA TRBV6-1 15
CASSGTGPGYTF TRBJ1-2 TRBD1 TRBV27 12
CASSPPRGNNEQFF TRBJ2-1 NA TRBV11-2 14
CSVGLIMLAGSSYNEQFF TRBJ2-1 TRBD2 TRBV29-1 18
CASSLLGLAGGSGELFF TRBJ2-2 TRBD2 TRBV5-4 17
CASTAGGNTEAFF TRBJ1-1 NA TRBV19 13
CATRLGTGELFF TRBJ2-2 NA TRBV2 12
CASSWGSGGNSPLHF TRBJ1-6 TRBD1 TRBV27 15
CSVPFVGEGTYEQYF TRBJ2-7 NA TRBV29-1 15
CASSLGAQNTEAFF TRBJ1-1 NA TRBV11-2 14
CASSLAGTASYEQYF TRBJ2-7 TRBD1 TRBV5-6 15
CASSSNKQGIDGYTF TRBJ1-2 TRBD1 TRBV7-9 15
CASSLGPGVLLKVGYWGQYF TRBJ2-7 NA TRBV7-6 20
CASSREGQADNEQFF TRBJ2-1 TRBD1 TRBV9 15
CASSDLENTIYF TRBJ1-3 NA TRBV10-2 12
CASSFRQDPQDEQYF TRBJ2-7 NA TRBV7-9 15
CATAWDGGQRQPQHF TRBJ1-5 TRBD1 TRBV7-3 15
CASSFESSGSYEQYF TRBJ2-7 TRBD2 TRBV27 15
CASSLGRDSRILYF TRBJ2-7 TRBD1 TRBV11-1 14
CASSDFGSSYNEQFF TRBJ2-1 NA TRBV6-4 15
CASSLGAETNEQFF TRBJ2-1 NA TRBV13 14
CASSSRGQNTEAFF TRBJ1-1 NA TRBV27 14
CASVSLGGMGTGELFF TRBJ2-2 NA TRBV28 16
CASSLGRFTEAFF TRBJ1-1 NA TRBV28 13
CASSTTGKLYNEQFF TRBJ2-1 TRBD1 TRBV5-6 15
CASSETGSTEAFF TRBJ1-1 TRBD1 TRBV9 13
CASSRSNLAGESYEQYF TRBJ2-7 TRBD2 TRBV28 17
CASSNGWGSYEQYF TRBJ2-7 NA TRBV2 14
CASSELVQGVHSYEQYF TRBJ2-7 TRBD1 TRBV7-3 17
CASRMGTFTFF TRBJ1-1 NA TRBV27 11
CASSEWGGSRSLGEQFF TRBJ2-1 TRBD2 TRBV10-1 17
CASSVGQGITDTQYF TRBJ2-3 TRBD1 TRBV9 15
CASRTYDQETQYF TRBJ2-5 NA TRBV27 13
CASSYSMAGDTEAFF TRBJ1-1 NA TRBV6-6 15
CASSPGVPYEQYF TRBJ2-7 NA TRBV7-9 13
CASSPPHGTQYF TRBJ2-5 NA TRBV18 12
CASSLAYNEQFF TRBJ2-1 NA TRBV7-8 12
CASSLESDYTEAFF TRBJ1-1 NA TRBV5-1 14
CASSLNGQGRDNEQFF TRBJ2-1 TRBD1 TRBV13 16
CASSQGPGDSYEQYF TRBJ2-7 NA TRBV4-1 15
CASRDLGTGGTAFF TRBJ1-1 TRBD1 TRBV25-1 14
CAWSVGGNTEAFF TRBJ1-1 NA TRBV30 13
CASSLRGHFNEQFF TRBJ2-1 NA TRBV27 14
CASSRGLAPFYNEQFF TRBJ2-1 TRBD2 TRBV14 16